These 10 T cell receptor beta chains were sequenced from one sample in a study of blood T cell repertoires in COVID-19. TCRdb's table, derived via immunoSEQ multiplex PCR, lists solely in-frame clones and lacks some. The sample records 60,000 or so clones, over 75% being singletons. The material sequenced was peripheral blood. Receptors were obtained from a man between 60 and 75 years old with active or convalescent COVID-19.

The V gene is TRBV5-4, the J gene TRBJ2-4, with 7 bases aligning to TRBD1. This CDR3 spans 13 amino acids. With V trimmed by 4 bases and J by 8 bases, 6 bases remained unmatched. Germline V gene data show CDR1 as SGHNT and CDR2 as YYREEE (reference sequence). The CDR3 spells CASSEQGIDIQYF. DNA of the CDR3: TGTGCCAGCAGCGAACAGGGGATAGACATTCAGTACTTC. The full variable domain, completed using reference TRBV5-4 and TRBJ2-4, is ETGVTQSPTHLIKTRGQQVTLRCSSQSGHNTVSWYQQALGQGPQFIFQYYREEENGRGNFPPRFSGLQFPNYSSELNVNALELDDSALYLCASSEQGIDIQYFGAGTRLSVL.

The V and J genes are TRBV24-1 and TRBJ2-5; D is possibly TRBD1 (5 bases). Germline CDR1 is KGHDR and CDR2 is SFDVKD. This CDR3 region has 16 residues. V dropped 1 base and J dropped 2 bases, with 13 bases sitting between them. CDR3 in DNA: TGTGCCACCAGTGATTTTTTAGGGGTAGGGCAAGAGACCCAGTACTTC. It yields the protein CATSDFLGVGQETQYF.

The chain uses TRBV18 and TRBJ1-3; D ambiguous. Germline loops: CDR1 KGHSH, CDR2 LQKENI. The CDR3 contains 14 residues. The V end was cut by 2 bases, the J end by 0 bases, with 5 bases between. The CDR3 spells CASSPNYSGNTIYF. The CDR3 DNA is TGTGCCAGCTCACCAAACTACTCTGGAAACACCATATATTTT.

This chain uses TRBV7-8 with TRBJ2-7; tentatively, D is TRBD2 (5 bases). Germline CDR1 reads SGHVS; CDR2 reads FQNEAQ. V was shortened by 5 bases and J by 2 bases, with 13 bases between the two germline ends. CDR3 length: 14 amino acids. The CDR3 is CASSPRVHTYEQYF. For the CDR3, the DNA is TGTGCCAGCAGCCCGAGGGTTCACACCTACGAGCAGTACTTC.

The chain joins TRBV7-9 to TRBJ1-1; D gene uncertain. The CDR3 loop spans 16 amino acids. Deletions cut 4 bases from V and 1 base from J, with 16 bases between. Germline values: CDR1 SEHNR, CDR2 FQNEAQ (reference sequence). CDR3: CASSSGLNIKNTEAFF. CDR3 in DNA: TGTGCCAGCAGCTCCGGACTCAACATTAAGAACACTGAAGCTTTCTTT.

This clone was counted a single time. The chain is built from TRBV29-1 and TRBJ2-1; D may be TRBD1 (7 bases). CDR1 SQVTM and CDR2 ANQGSEA come from the germline V gene. V gave up 7 bases and J gave up 9 bases, with 25 bases separating them. The CDR3 is made up of 15 amino acids. CDR3 nucleotide sequence: TGCAGCGCCCGACGAGGGGGCTCTGGCGGGATTGAGCAGTTCTTC. Amino acids: CSARRGGSGGIEQFF.

The J gene is TRBJ2-5, the V gene TRBV6-5; 9 nucleotides align to TRBD2. CDR3 length: 16 amino acids. J gave up 6 bases and V 0 bases, and 8 bases lay outside the gene matches. Germline V CDR1 and CDR2: MNHEY, SVGAGI. The CDR3: CASSYSASGKSKTQYF. The CDR3 DNA sequence: TGTGCCAGCAGTTACTCGGCTAGCGGGAAATCGAAGACCCAGTACTTC.

This chain links TRBV28 with TRBJ1-2, with 9 bases lining up with TRBD1. Germline V CDR1 and CDR2: MDHEN, SYDVKM. The V segment lost 7 bases and the J segment 8 bases; nucleotides outside the gene matches: 11. This CDR3 is 14 amino acids long. The CDR3 DNA follows: TGTGCCAGCATAGGGACAGGGAGAATGGGGGGCTACACCTTC. Protein: CASIGTGRMGGYTF.

This sequence joins TRBV19 and TRBJ2-4, with a tentative D call TRBD2 (6 bases). V was cut by 3 bases and J by 0 bases, with 15 bases left in between. The CDR3 consists of 17 residues. Germline V gene lookup returns CDR1 LNHDA and CDR2 SQIVND (reference sequence). CDR3 region: CASSMRRDQLAKNIQYF. CDR3 coding DNA: TGTGCCAGTAGTATGCGGAGGGATCAGCTAGCCAAAAACATTCAGTACTTC.

V is TRBV27 and J is TRBJ1-1, with a tentative D call TRBD1 (5 bases). Per germline, CDR1 MNHEY and CDR2 SMNVEV (reference sequence). The CDR3 spans 16 residues. Deletions cut 1 base from V and 1 base from J, with 13 bases between. This chain's CDR3 is CASSLLLGGENTEAFF. In DNA, the CDR3 is TGTGCCAGCAGTTTATTACTCGGGGGGGAGAACACTGAAGCTTTCTTT.